These T cell receptor beta chains were read from a single sample in a study of control samples from healthy donors and cancer patients. Here immunoSEQ multiplex PCR was the method, and the copy in TCRdb shows in-frame clones only, minus some. There are 45,000 to 60,000 clones in the sample; 94% occur only once, and around 4% lies in the top ten. Sequenced: blood. Receptors originate from a man in his thirties or forties in good health. The CDR3 runs from the conserved cysteine through the conserved F or W. The order of the fields is J gene, D gene, V gene, CDR3 DNA, CDR3 protein. D genes are given only for firm matches.

J: TRBJ1-6; D: .; V: TRBV27; DNA: TGTGCCAGCAGGGCGAGGACAGCTACCTATAATTCACCCCTCCACTTT; CDR3: CASRARTATYNSPLHF
J: TRBJ1-1; D: TRBD1; V: TRBV11-2; DNA: TGTGCCAGCAGTCGAGGGACAGGGGAGGCTTTCTTT; CDR3: CASSRGTGEAFF
J: TRBJ1-3; D: TRBD1; V: TRBV2; DNA: TGTGCCAGCAGTGGACAGGGGCGCTCTGGAAACACCATATATTTT; CDR3: CASSGQGRSGNTIYF
J: TRBJ2-2; D: TRBD2; V: TRBV29-1; DNA: TGCAGCGTTGAACCTAGCGGGAGACGTGGAACCGGGGAGCTGTTTTTT; CDR3: CSVEPSGRRGTGELFF
J: TRBJ2-2; D: .; V: TRBV27; DNA: TGTGCCAGCAGTTTACGGGGCAGAAACACCGGGGAGCTGTTTTTT; CDR3: CASSLRGRNTGELFF
J: TRBJ2-7; D: TRBD1; V: TRBV18; DNA: TGTGCCAGCTCACCGGAGACAGGGCTGGTAAGGGAGCAGTACTTC; CDR3: CASSPETGLVREQYF
J: TRBJ2-1; D: .; V: TRBV6-2/TRBV6-3; DNA: TGTGCCAGCAGTTACAGGGAAAACAATGAGCAGTTCTTC; CDR3: CASSYRENNEQFF
J: TRBJ1-1; D: .; V: TRBV2; DNA: TGTGCCAGCAGTGAACAAACAAGTTACACTGAAGCTTTCTTT; CDR3: CASSEQTSYTEAFF
J: TRBJ2-7; D: .; V: TRBV5-5; DNA: TGTGCCAGCAGCTTGTATGCAGGGCCCTACGAGCAGTACTTC; CDR3: CASSLYAGPYEQYF
J: TRBJ1-5; D: .; V: TRBV21-1; DNA: TGTGCCAGCAGCAAAGAAGCAGCGAGCAATCAGCCCCAGCATTTT; CDR3: CASSKEAASNQPQHF